The rows below give T cell receptor beta chains drawn from one sample of a study of human T cells and chemical hapten exposure. TCRdb recomputed calls from the RACE reads with MiXCR, one row per CDR3 protein. The repertoire holds 380,000 or so distinct CDR3 sequences, with more than 4.5% as singletons. The specimen comprised whole blood, sampled in connection with sensitization to the hapten diphenylcyclopropenone (DPC). The receptors here all came from a woman aged 45-60 years with alopecia areata. Some clones in this sample may be carry-over from other donors' samples. Both conserved end residues are part of each CDR3. The D gene is left open where the match is weak. Part of the rows lack a size; the others show once, few, many or a class for expanded clones.

abundance	v_gene	j_gene	d_gene	CDR3nt	CDR3aa
many	TRBV6-5	TRBJ1-1	TRBD1	TGTGCCAGCAGTTACGAGGCAGGGGGCACTGAAGCTTTCTTT	CASSYEAGGTEAFF
many	TRBV29-1	TRBJ1-2	NA	TGCAGCGTTGAAGATGTCGGACAGTTCTATGGCTACACCTTC	CSVEDVGQFYGYTF
many	TRBV4-3	TRBJ1-3	NA	TGCGCCAGCAGCCAAGATAGGGGAGCGGGGGACACCATATATTTT	CASSQDRGAGDTIYF
NA	TRBV27	TRBJ1-4	TRBD1	TGTGCCAGCAGTTTTGGACAGGATAATGAAAAACTGTTTTTT	CASSFGQDNEKLFF
many	TRBV5-1	TRBJ2-3	NA	TGCGCCAGCAGCCGCGGGGCACTAGGGGATACGCAGTATTTT	CASSRGALGDTQYF
many	TRBV6-5	TRBJ2-7	NA	TGTGCCAGCAGTCTCTCAGGCGCGGCACCTTCCTACGAGCAGTACTTC	CASSLSGAAPSYEQYF
many	TRBV5-1	TRBJ1-1	NA	TGCGCCAGCAGCTTGAACGGGAGGGCAGCTTTCTTT	CASSLNGRAAFF
NA	TRBV9	TRBJ2-3	NA	TGTGCCAGCAGCGCGGGCCTAGCGACTAGCACAGATACGCAGTATTTT	CASSAGLATSTDTQYF
many	TRBV29-1	TRBJ2-5	NA	TGCAGCGTTGAAGAACAGGGAAATTCAGAGACCCAGTACTTC	CSVEEQGNSETQYF
many	TRBV5-1	TRBJ1-1	NA	TGCGCCAGCAGCCGCTCGGCCGACACTGAAGCTTTCTTT	CASSRSADTEAFF
NA	TRBV12-3/TRBV12-4	TRBJ1-4	TRBD1	TGTGCCAGCAGTTTAGTAGGGGGCGAGGGAAAACTGTTTTTT	CASSLVGGEGKLFF
many	TRBV20-1	TRBJ1-1	TRBD1	TGCAGTGCTACGTCACAGGGGAACGCTGAAGCTTTCTTT	CSATSQGNAEAFF
many	TRBV20-1	TRBJ1-2	TRBD1	TGCAGTGCCACAGGGGGCCCCCCCGAGGGCTACACCTTC	CSATGGPPEGYTF
few	TRBV5-1	TRBJ2-1	NA	TGCGCCAGCAGCTTCACTAGCAGTAATACCTACAATGAGCAGTTCTTC	CASSFTSSNTYNEQFF